One sample yielded the 18 T cell receptor beta chains listed below, sequenced in a study of T-cell reconstitution after alpha-beta-depleted transplantation in children. A library of TCRbeta sequences, prepared with unique molecular identifiers, was generated. TCRdb re-called the PCR reads through MiXCR, storing one row per CDR3 protein. The table has tens of thousands of distinct CDR3 sequences, 9.2% seen once; the top ten hold roughly a quarter. The material sequenced was PBMCs, mostly from graft donor cells, taken 60 days after TCRalphabeta/CD19-depleted stem cell transplant. Receptors were obtained from a male patient under 10 years old who had a stem cell transplant for chronic granulomatous disease, so the T cells may come from the graft donor.

The sample holds many counts of this clonotype. The genes are TRBV20-1 and TRBJ2-7; the match to TRBD2 covers 7 bases. The J segment lost 9 bases and the V segment lost 1 base, leaving 12 bases of the junction unmatched. Germline CDR1 and CDR2: DFQATT and SNEGSKA (reference sequence). The length of the CDR3 is 14 residues. The CDR3 coding sequence is TGCAGTGCTAGAGGACTAGCCTACGGGGCGGGGCAGTACTTC. This encodes CSARGLAYGAGQYF.

This chain joins TRBV2 and TRBJ2-7; the match to TRBD1 covers 8 bases. Germline V gives CDR1 SNHLY, CDR2 FYNNEI. Germline trimming cut 6 bases from V and 3 bases from J; bases unmatched to any gene: 4. This CDR3 is 13 amino acids long. CDR3 sequence: CASRRDRLYEQYF. CDR3 in DNA: TGTGCCAGCAGGCGGGACAGGCTCTACGAGCAGTACTTC.

This clonotype occurred many times. V is TRBV9 and J is TRBJ1-6, with no clear D. The V gene lost 0 bases and the J gene lost 7 bases, with 5 bases spanning the gap. The CDR3 consists of 13 residues. The V gene's germline CDR1 is SGDLS and CDR2 YYNGEE. CDR3 sequence reads: CASSVGGNSPLHF. The CDR3, as DNA: TGTGCCAGCAGCGTAGGAGGGAATTCACCCCTCCACTTT.

The table lists this clonotype with many counts. This chain links TRBV5-1 with TRBJ2-1; no definite D call. Per germline, CDR1 SGHRS and CDR2 YFSETQ. V was cut by 1 base and J by 1 base, with 12 bases left in between. The CDR3 has 16 amino acids. The CDR3 loop is CASSLRFSVSYNEQFF. The CDR3 bases are TGCGCCAGCAGCTTGCGGTTCTCTGTATCCTACAATGAGCAGTTCTTC.

This clonotype was observed many times. The chain carries TRBV18 and TRBJ2-3, with TRBD1 identical over 7 bases. Per germline, CDR1 KGHSH and CDR2 LQKENI. The CDR3 is 16 residues long. V shed 3 bases, J shed 4 bases, and the junction held 10 bases outside the gene matches. The CDR3 region is CASSPRQGDWADTQYF. CDR3 bases: TGTGCCAGCTCACCCCGGCAGGGGGATTGGGCAGATACGCAGTATTTT.

This clonotype was detected ten times or more. This sequence joins TRBV15 and TRBJ2-1, with D perhaps matching TRBD1 (5 bases). CDR3 length equals 13 residues. Trimming took 3 bases from V and 5 from J, leaving 8 bases between them. Germline V gives CDR1 LNHNV, CDR2 YYDKDF (reference sequence). The chain's CDR3 is CATSRSRDNEQFF. For the CDR3, the DNA is TGTGCCACCAGCAGGTCCAGGGACAATGAGCAGTTCTTC.

This clonotype was observed at least ten times. The chain carries TRBV5-1 and TRBJ2-1; 7 nucleotides line up with TRBD2. The junction had 7 bases not matched to a gene; V was cut back by 3 bases and J by 7 bases. Germline V gene data show CDR1 as SGHRS and CDR2 as YFSETQ. This CDR3 is 14 amino acids long. The CDR3, as DNA: TGCGCCAGCAGCTGGGGGGACTACGATAATGAGCAGTTCTTC. Translating it yields CASSWGDYDNEQFF.

The table lists this clonotype with many counts. This chain joins TRBV7-2 and TRBJ2-1; D may be TRBD1 or TRBD2 (6 bases each). The CDR3 contains 16 residues. The V end was cut by 6 bases, the J end by 1 base, with 16 bases between. CDR1 and CDR2 (germline): SGHTA, FQGNSA. CDR3 sequence: CASRLLGGKSYNEQFF. CDR3 bases: TGTGCCAGCAGGTTACTGGGGGGCAAATCCTACAATGAGCAGTTCTTC.

This clonotype appeared a few times. The gene calls are TRBV6-1 and TRBJ1-4; perhaps TRBD1 as D (5 bases). Germline CDR1 and CDR2: MNHNS and SASEGT. This CDR3 contains 14 residues. V lost 5 bases, J lost 8 bases, and 15 bases lay in between. CDR3 sequence (DNA): TGTGCCAGCAGTACAGGCCCGCAGGCGGAAAAACTGTTTTTT. It is translated as CASSTGPQAEKLFF.

The chain is built from TRBV9 and TRBJ2-7, with D tentatively TRBD2 (6 bases). Germline CDR1 is SGDLS and CDR2 is YYNGEE. V was clipped by 0 bases and J by 0 bases, with 10 bases between them. The CDR3 is 15 residues long. The CDR3 DNA follows: TGTGCCAGCAGCGTAGGGACCGGGGGCTCCTACGAGCAGTACTTC. It specifies CASSVGTGGSYEQYF.

This clonotype showed up many times. V and J are TRBV7-2 and TRBJ1-5; D is unresolved. Trimming pared 1 base from V and 3 bases from J, leaving 7 bases between. Germline CDR1 and CDR2: SGHTA and FQGNSA. This CDR3 contains 14 residues. CDR3 loop: CASSLDGSNQPQHF. CDR3 in DNA: TGTGCCAGCAGCTTAGACGGATCCAATCAGCCCCAGCATTTT.

The chain uses TRBV7-9 and TRBJ2-3; 9 nucleotides line up with TRBD2. The CDR3 runs 17 residues. J lost 3 bases, V lost 1 base, and 8 bases had no gene match. In germline, CDR1 is SEHNR, CDR2 FQNEAQ (reference sequence). CDR3 sequence reads: CASSLVSSGEGTDTQYF. As DNA, the CDR3 is TGTGCCAGCAGCTTAGTGTCTAGCGGGGAGGGTACAGATACGCAGTATTTT.

This clonotype was observed many times. This chain connects TRBV29-1 to TRBJ2-1; 8 bases agree with TRBD2. This CDR3 has 13 residues. Trimming took 6 bases from V and 3 from J; bases not matched to a gene: 4. CDR1 is SQVTM, CDR2 ANQGSEA, per germline. The CDR3 DNA sequence: TGCAGCGTGGGGACTAGAGACTACAATGAGCAGTTCTTC. Residues: CSVGTRDYNEQFF.

This clonotype occurred many times. The chain employs TRBV3-1 and TRBJ2-2; D unclear. This CDR3 comprises 13 residues. Deletions cut 3 bases from V and 1 base from J, with 3 bases between. Germline V gene data show CDR1 as LGHDT and CDR2 as YNNKEL (reference sequence). The CDR3 DNA follows: TGTGCCAGCAGCCACTTGAACACCGGGGAGCTGTTTTTT. This translates into CASSHLNTGELFF.

This clonotype was picked up many times. The chain couples TRBV20-1 to TRBJ1-1, with 7 bases lining up with TRBD1. Unmatched junction bases numbered 2, after V lost 7 bases and J lost 3 bases. Germline V gene sequence: CDR1 DFQATT, CDR2 SNEGSKA (reference sequence). CDR3 size: 11 residues. CDR3 sequence reads: CSVTGDTEAFF. For the CDR3, the DNA is TGCAGTGTTACAGGGGACACTGAAGCTTTCTTT.

This clonotype was counted only a few times. The rearrangement links TRBV19 to TRBJ1-4; TRBD1 matches 11 bases. Germline V gene sequence: CDR1 LNHDA, CDR2 SQIVND (reference sequence). V was pared by 6 bases and J by 6 bases, with 9 bases of the junction left unmatched. CDR3 length: 16 amino acids. For the CDR3, the DNA is TGTGCCAGTAGCCCGGGACAGGGGGTTTGGTATGAAAAACTGTTTTTT. Translated: CASSPGQGVWYEKLFF.

The sample holds many counts of this clonotype. The chain joins TRBV20-1 to TRBJ1-1, with a possible D match to TRBD1 (5 bases). The CDR3 is 15 amino acids. The V end was cut by 1 base, the J end by 0 bases, with 12 bases between. Germline lookup yields CDR1 DFQATT and CDR2 SNEGSKA (reference sequence). CDR3 amino acids: CSARAGIFMNTEAFF. CDR3 DNA sequence: TGCAGTGCTAGAGCAGGGATTTTCATGAACACTGAAGCTTTCTTT.

This clonotype was observed many times. V gene TRBV19 combines with J gene TRBJ2-5; tentatively, D is TRBD2 (5 bases). The CDR3 covers 15 residues. Trimming removed 2 bases at V and 4 bases at J, with 14 bases between. Germline-derived CDR1 and CDR2 are LNHDA and SQIVND (reference sequence). CDR3 sequence reads: CASSISGIGGETQYF. In DNA, the CDR3 is TGTGCCAGTAGTATAAGTGGGATCGGAGGAGAGACCCAGTACTTC.